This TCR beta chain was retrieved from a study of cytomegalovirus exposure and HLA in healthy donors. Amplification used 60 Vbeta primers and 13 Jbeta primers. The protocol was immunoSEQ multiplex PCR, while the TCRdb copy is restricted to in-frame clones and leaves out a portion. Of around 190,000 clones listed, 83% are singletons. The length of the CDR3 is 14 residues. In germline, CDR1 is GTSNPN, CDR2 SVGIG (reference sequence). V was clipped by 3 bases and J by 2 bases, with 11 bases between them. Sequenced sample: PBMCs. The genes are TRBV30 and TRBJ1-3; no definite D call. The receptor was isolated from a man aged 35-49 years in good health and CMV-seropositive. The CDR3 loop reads CAWRRRQPGNTIYF. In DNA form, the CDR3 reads TGTGCCTGGAGGAGGAGGCAACCTGGAAACACCATATATTTT. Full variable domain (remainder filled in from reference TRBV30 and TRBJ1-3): SQTIHQWPATLVQPVGSPLSLECTVEGTSNPNLYWYRQAAGRGLQLLFYSVGIGQISSEVPQNLSASRPQDRQFILSSKKLLLSDSGFYLCAWRRRQPGNTIYFGEGSWLTVV.